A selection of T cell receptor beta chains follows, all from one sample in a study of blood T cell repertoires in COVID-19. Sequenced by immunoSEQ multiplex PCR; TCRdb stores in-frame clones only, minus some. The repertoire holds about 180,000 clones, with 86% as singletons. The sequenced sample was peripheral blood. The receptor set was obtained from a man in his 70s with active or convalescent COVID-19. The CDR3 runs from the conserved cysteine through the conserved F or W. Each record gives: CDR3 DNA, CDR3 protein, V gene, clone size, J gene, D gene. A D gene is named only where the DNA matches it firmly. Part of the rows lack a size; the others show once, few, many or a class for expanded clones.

TGTGCCAGCTCACCGACGACAGGTGGAAACACCATATATTTT,CASSPTTGGNTIYF,TRBV18,-,TRBJ1-3,-
TGTGCCAGTACCAATTTTGTGGGAGACACTGAAGCTTTCTTT,CASTNFVGDTEAFF,TRBV19,-,TRBJ1-1,-
TGTGCCAGCAGCTTGGGTTCTACGGCAGGCTACACCGGGGAGCTGTTTTTT,CASSLGSTAGYTGELFF,TRBV5-8,-,TRBJ2-2,-
TGTGCCAGCAGTGAACAGTTTCTCAATCAGCCCCAGCATTTT,CASSEQFLNQPQHF,TRBV2,-,TRBJ1-5,-
TGTGCCAGCAGTGAATGGGGGACAGGGAGGAACACTGAAGCTTTCTTT,CASSEWGTGRNTEAFF,TRBV25-1,once,TRBJ1-1,TRBD1
TGTGCCAGCAGCTTTCCAGGGACTAGCGCCCTGTTCTTC,CASSFPGTSALFF,TRBV7-3,-,TRBJ2-1,TRBD2
TGCAGCGTTACCTCCGGGACAGGGATATTCTCCTACAATGAGCAGTTCTTC,CSVTSGTGIFSYNEQFF,TRBV29-1,-,TRBJ2-1,TRBD1
TGTGCCACCAGCAGAGCAGGGCGCGACGAGCAGTACTTC,CATSRAGRDEQYF,TRBV15,-,TRBJ2-7,-
TGCGCCAGCAGCTTGATTGAGCGGGAGGGGGACACAGATACGCAGTATTTT,CASSLIEREGDTDTQYF,TRBV5-1,-,TRBJ2-3,TRBD2
TGCAGCGTTACGACAGGCCACAAACTGTTTTTT,CSVTTGHKLFF,TRBV29-1,few,TRBJ1-4,-
TGCGCCAGCAGCTTGGGTCTAGCGGGCGGAGAGACCCAGTACTTC,CASSLGLAGGETQYF,TRBV5-1,-,TRBJ2-5,TRBD2
TGTGCCTGGAGTGTAGGGGGACAGGGGCTTCAGCCCCAGCATTTT,CAWSVGGQGLQPQHF,TRBV30,-,TRBJ1-5,TRBD1
TGTGCCAGCAGTCGTCCCCGGACAGGGAACTATGGCTACACCTTC,CASSRPRTGNYGYTF,TRBV28,-,TRBJ1-2,TRBD1
TGCGCCAGCAGCTTGGCCGGGACAGGGGATAGCAATCAGCCCCAGCATTTT,CASSLAGTGDSNQPQHF,TRBV5-1,-,TRBJ1-5,TRBD1
TGTGCCAGCAGTTACTTGACTAGCGGGAGGATTAGGAACAATGAGCAGTTCTTC,CASSYLTSGRIRNNEQFF,TRBV6-2/TRBV6-3,-,TRBJ2-1,TRBD2
TGCGCCAGCAAGGAGGGGGGGATGAACACTGAAGCTTTCTTT,CASKEGGMNTEAFF,TRBV5-1,-,TRBJ1-1,-
TGTGCCAGCAGCGCTTCTCTAAAGGGGGCTGGGACTGAAGCTTTCTTT,CASSASLKGAGTEAFF,TRBV9,once,TRBJ1-1,TRBD1
TGCGCCAGCAGCGTGGGACAGAACACCGGGGAGCTGTTTTTT,CASSVGQNTGELFF,TRBV5-1,-,TRBJ2-2,-
TGCGCCAGCAGCCTCGACAGGCCCACTGGAAACACCATATATTTT,CASSLDRPTGNTIYF,TRBV5-1,-,TRBJ1-3,-
TGTGCCACCAGTGACTACAGGAAGGGGGCAGATACGCAGTATTTT,CATSDYRKGADTQYF,TRBV24-1,-,TRBJ2-3,-
TGCAGCGTCGCCGGGGATCCCTACGAGCAGTACTTC,CSVAGDPYEQYF,TRBV29-1,-,TRBJ2-7,-
TGCAGCGTTGAAGACCCAGGGTTGCATGGCTACACCTTC,CSVEDPGLHGYTF,TRBV29-1,-,TRBJ1-2,-
TGTGCCAGCAGACCGGACACTTACAATCAGCCCCAGCATTTT,CASRPDTYNQPQHF,TRBV7-2,many,TRBJ1-5,-
TGTGCCAGCAGCTTAACGCTGGGCAGCAATGAGCAGTTCTTC,CASSLTLGSNEQFF,TRBV7-3,-,TRBJ2-1,-
TGTGCCAGCAGCCAAGCTTCCCGGGGGGCGTATGGCTACACCTTC,CASSQASRGAYGYTF,TRBV14,many,TRBJ1-2,-
TGCGCCAGCAGCTGGGACAGTCAAGAGACCCAGTACTTC,CASSWDSQETQYF,TRBV5-1,-,TRBJ2-5,TRBD1
TGTGCCTGGAGTGTGGGGGGTACGGACACTGAAGCTTTCTTT,CAWSVGGTDTEAFF,TRBV30,few,TRBJ1-1,-
TGTGCCAGCAGCTTAGCTGGCGGGAGGAACACAGATACGCAGTATTTT,CASSLAGGRNTDTQYF,TRBV7-8,-,TRBJ2-3,TRBD2
TGTGCCAGCAGTTTGACAGGGTACGGCTACACCTTC,CASSLTGYGYTF,TRBV6-5,-,TRBJ1-2,TRBD1
TGTGCCAGTAGTATCACAGGGCTCTATGGCTACACCTTC,CASSITGLYGYTF,TRBV19,once,TRBJ1-2,-
TGTGCCAGCAGTTCAGGGGGCGCAGATACGCAGTATTTT,CASSSGGADTQYF,TRBV6-5,-,TRBJ2-3,TRBD1
TGTGCCAGCAGCTTAGCGGAGAGGGGGGGCAATGAGCAGTTCTTC,CASSLAERGGNEQFF,TRBV7-8,-,TRBJ2-1,-
TGTGCCAGCAGTGGAGGGACGCCCTATGGCTACACCTTC,CASSGGTPYGYTF,TRBV6-2/TRBV6-3,-,TRBJ1-2,-
TGTGCCAGCGGCCTCAGGGGGTTAGGGGAAAAACTGTTTTTT,CASGLRGLGEKLFF,TRBV7-9,-,TRBJ1-4,TRBD1
TGTGCCAGCAGCGGGACAGGGCATAATGGCTACACCTTC,CASSGTGHNGYTF,TRBV9,-,TRBJ1-2,TRBD1
TGTGCCAGCAGTGGGGGTCAGGGGGGCACCGGGGAGCTGTTTTTT,CASSGGQGGTGELFF,TRBV2,-,TRBJ2-2,-
TGTGCCAGCAGCGGGGGACTGCTCTATGGCTACACCTTC,CASSGGLLYGYTF,TRBV9,-,TRBJ1-2,-
TGTGCCAGCACGGGGACTACCCGGAGGAATGAGCAGTTCTTC,CASTGTTRRNEQFF,TRBV2,-,TRBJ2-1,TRBD2
TGCGCCAGCAGCCAGGACGACAGGGGGGACTATGGCTACACCTTC,CASSQDDRGDYGYTF,TRBV4-3,-,TRBJ1-2,TRBD1
TGTGCCAGCAGCTTGTTTGAGTTGCAGGCTGGGGCCAACGTCCTGACTTTC,CASSLFELQAGANVLTF,TRBV7-2,-,TRBJ2-6,-
TGCGCCAGCAGCTTGGTAGGGACAGGGACTGAAGCTTTCTTT,CASSLVGTGTEAFF,TRBV5-1,-,TRBJ1-1,TRBD1
TGTGCCAGCAGTTCCCTCGGGGAGCTCTATGGCTACACCTTC,CASSSLGELYGYTF,TRBV6-5,-,TRBJ1-2,-
TGTGCCAGCAGCGCCTGGACTAGCGGGAGAGGTGAGCAGTACTTC,CASSAWTSGRGEQYF,TRBV5-4,-,TRBJ2-7,TRBD2
TGTGCCAGCAGACAGGGTTCTACGAAGCAGTACTTC,CASRQGSTKQYF,TRBV28,-,TRBJ2-7,-
TGTGCCAGCAGCTTAGGTCCAGGCGAGAGCTCCTACGAGCAGTACTTC,CASSLGPGESSYEQYF,TRBV11-2,once,TRBJ2-7,-
TGCGCCAGCAGTGCGGGACAGGGACGTCGGACCGGGGAGCTGTTTTTT,CASSAGQGRRTGELFF,TRBV10-1,-,TRBJ2-2,TRBD1